This T cell receptor beta chain was recorded in a study of blood T cell repertoires in COVID-19. Sequenced by immunoSEQ multiplex PCR; TCRdb stores in-frame clones only, minus some. This sample yields 150,000 to 200,000 clones, of which around 86% are seen a single time; about 7% belongs to the top ten. Germline V gives CDR1 SQVTM, CDR2 ANQGSEA. CDR3 length: 17 amino acids. Trimming took 5 bases from V and 0 from J, leaving 17 bases between them. V is TRBV29-1 and J is TRBJ2-6; possible D gene TRBD2, 5 bases. The clonotype originates from a woman aged 80 or older in a cohort sampled during active or convalescent COVID-19. Sequencing was carried out using peripheral blood. The CDR3 DNA follows: TGCAGCGTTAACGTTGCCGGACTCGGCTCTGGGGCCAACGTCCTGACTTTC. This codes for CSVNVAGLGSGANVLTF.